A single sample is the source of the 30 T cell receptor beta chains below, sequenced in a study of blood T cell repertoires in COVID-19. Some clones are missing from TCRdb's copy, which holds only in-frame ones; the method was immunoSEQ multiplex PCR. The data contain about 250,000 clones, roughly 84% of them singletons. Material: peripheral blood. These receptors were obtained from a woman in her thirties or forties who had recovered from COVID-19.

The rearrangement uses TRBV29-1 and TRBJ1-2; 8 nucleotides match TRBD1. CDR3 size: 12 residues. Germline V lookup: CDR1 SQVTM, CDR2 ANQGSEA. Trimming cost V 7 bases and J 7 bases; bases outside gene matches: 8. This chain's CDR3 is CSDGQGEAGYTF. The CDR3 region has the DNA TGCAGCGACGGACAGGGAGAGGCTGGCTACACCTTC.

CDR3 in DNA: TGTGCCAGCAGTCTACAGAGCACCTCTGAAGCTTTCTTT. Translating it yields CASSLQSTSEAFF. The chain has TRBV28 and TRBJ1-1; no clear D. This CDR3 spans 13 amino acids. Trimming stripped 5 bases from V and 6 bases from J, with 13 bases between. Germline lookup yields CDR1 MDHEN and CDR2 SYDVKM.

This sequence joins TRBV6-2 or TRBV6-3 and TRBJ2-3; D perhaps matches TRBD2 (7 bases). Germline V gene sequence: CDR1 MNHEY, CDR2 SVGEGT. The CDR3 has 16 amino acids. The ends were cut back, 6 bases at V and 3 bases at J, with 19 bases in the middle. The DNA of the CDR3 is TGTGCCAGCAGCCCTCCCGGGGGGCCCGGGACAGATACGCAGTATTTT. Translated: CASSPPGGPGTDTQYF.

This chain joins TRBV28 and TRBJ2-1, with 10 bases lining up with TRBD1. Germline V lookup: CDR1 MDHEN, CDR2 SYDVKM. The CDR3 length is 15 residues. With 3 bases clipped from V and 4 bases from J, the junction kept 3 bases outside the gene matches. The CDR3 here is CASSLTGQGYNEQFF. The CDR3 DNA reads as TGTGCCAGCAGTTTGACGGGACAGGGGTACAATGAGCAGTTCTTC.

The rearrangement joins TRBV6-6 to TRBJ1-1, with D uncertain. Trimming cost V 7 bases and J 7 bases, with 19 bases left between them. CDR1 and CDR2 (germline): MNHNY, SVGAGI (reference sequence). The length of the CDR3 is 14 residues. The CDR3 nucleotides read TGTGCCAGCACCCCTAGGCGCAGAAACGGTGAAGCTTTCTTT. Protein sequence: CASTPRRRNGEAFF.

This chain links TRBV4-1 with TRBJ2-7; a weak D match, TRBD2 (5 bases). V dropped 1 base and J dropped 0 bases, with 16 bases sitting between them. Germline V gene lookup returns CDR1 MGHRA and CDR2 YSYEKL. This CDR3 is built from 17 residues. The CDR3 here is CASSQATLQGGSYEQYF. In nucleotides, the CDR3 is TGCGCCAGCAGCCAAGCGACCCTCCAAGGAGGCTCCTACGAGCAGTACTTC.

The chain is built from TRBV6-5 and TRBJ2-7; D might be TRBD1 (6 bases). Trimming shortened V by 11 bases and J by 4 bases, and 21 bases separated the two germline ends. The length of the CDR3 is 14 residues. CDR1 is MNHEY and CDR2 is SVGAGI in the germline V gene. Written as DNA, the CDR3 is TGTGCCTGTACGAGGGGGATAGGCGTGTACGAGCAGTACTTC. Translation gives CACTRGIGVYEQYF.

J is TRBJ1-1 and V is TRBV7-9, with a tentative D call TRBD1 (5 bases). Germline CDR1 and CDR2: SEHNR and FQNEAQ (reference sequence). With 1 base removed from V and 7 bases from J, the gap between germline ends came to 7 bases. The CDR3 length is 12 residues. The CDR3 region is CASSLDRNEAFF. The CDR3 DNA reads TGTGCCAGCAGCTTAGACAGGAATGAAGCTTTCTTT.

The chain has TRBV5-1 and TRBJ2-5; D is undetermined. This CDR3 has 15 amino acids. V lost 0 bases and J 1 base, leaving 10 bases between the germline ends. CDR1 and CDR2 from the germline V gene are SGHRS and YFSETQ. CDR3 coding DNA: TGCGCCAGCAGCTTGGGCCTGGGCTTCCAAGAGACCCAGTACTTC. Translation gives CASSLGLGFQETQYF.

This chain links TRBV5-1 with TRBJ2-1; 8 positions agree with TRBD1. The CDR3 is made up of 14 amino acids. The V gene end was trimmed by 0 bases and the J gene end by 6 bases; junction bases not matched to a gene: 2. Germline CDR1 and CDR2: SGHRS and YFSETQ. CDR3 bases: TGCGCCAGCAGCTTGGTGGACAGGGCCAATGAGCAGTTCTTC. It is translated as CASSLVDRANEQFF.

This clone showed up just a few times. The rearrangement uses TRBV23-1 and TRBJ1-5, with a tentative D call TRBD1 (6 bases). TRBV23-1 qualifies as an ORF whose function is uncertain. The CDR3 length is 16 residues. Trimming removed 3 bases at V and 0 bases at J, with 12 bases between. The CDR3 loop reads CASSQAQGHSNQPQHF. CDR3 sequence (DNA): TGCGCCAGCAGTCAGGCTCAGGGACATAGCAATCAGCCCCAGCATTTT.

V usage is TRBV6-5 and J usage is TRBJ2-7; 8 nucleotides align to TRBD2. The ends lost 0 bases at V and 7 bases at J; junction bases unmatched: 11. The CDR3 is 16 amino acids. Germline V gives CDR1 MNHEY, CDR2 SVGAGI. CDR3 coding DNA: TGTGCCAGCAGTTACTCGGAGCGGGGGCCCCCGAGGGAGCAGTACTTC. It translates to CASSYSERGPPREQYF.

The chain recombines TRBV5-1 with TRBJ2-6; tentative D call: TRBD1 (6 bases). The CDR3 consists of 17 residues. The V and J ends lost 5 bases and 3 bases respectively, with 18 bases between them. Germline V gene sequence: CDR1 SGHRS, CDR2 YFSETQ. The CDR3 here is CASSQGRLWDGANVLTF. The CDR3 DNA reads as TGCGCCAGCAGTCAGGGGCGCCTCTGGGATGGGGCCAACGTCCTGACTTTC.

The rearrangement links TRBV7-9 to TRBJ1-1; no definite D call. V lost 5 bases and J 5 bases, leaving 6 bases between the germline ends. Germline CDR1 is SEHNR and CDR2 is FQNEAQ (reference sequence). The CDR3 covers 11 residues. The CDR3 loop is CASSPGTEAFF. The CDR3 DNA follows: TGTGCCAGCAGCCCCGGGACTGAAGCTTTCTTT.

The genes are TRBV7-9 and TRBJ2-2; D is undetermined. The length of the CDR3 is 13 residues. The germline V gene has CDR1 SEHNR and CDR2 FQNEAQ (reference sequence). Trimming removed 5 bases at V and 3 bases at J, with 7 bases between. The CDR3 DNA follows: TGTGCCAGCAGCCTAAAAGACACCGGGGAGCTGTTTTTT. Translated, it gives CASSLKDTGELFF.

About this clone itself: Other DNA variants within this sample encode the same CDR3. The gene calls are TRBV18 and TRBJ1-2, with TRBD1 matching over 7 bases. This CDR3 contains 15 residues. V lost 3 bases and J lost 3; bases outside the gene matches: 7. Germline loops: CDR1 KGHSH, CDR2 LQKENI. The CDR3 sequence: CASSPGTGADYGYTF. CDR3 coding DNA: TGTGCCAGCTCACCTGGCACAGGGGCTGACTATGGCTACACCTTC. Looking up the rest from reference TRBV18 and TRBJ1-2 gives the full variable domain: NAGVMQNPRHLVRRRGQEARLRCSPMKGHSHVYWYRQLPEEGLKFMVYLQKENIIDESGMPKERFSAEFPKEGPSILRIQQVVRGDSAAYFCASSPGTGADYGYTFGSGTRLTVV.

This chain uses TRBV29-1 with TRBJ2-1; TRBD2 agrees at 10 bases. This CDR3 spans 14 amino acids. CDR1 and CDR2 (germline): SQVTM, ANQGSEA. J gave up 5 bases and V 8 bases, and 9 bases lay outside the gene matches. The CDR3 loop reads CSLLEGLANNEQFF. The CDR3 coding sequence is TGCAGCTTGCTGGAGGGACTAGCGAACAATGAGCAGTTCTTC.

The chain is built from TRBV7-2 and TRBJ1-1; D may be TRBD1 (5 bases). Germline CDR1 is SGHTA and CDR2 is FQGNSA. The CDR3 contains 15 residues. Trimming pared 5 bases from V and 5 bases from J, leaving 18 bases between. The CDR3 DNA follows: TGTGCCAGCAGCCACCGGTGGCAGGAGGGGACTGAAGCTTTCTTT. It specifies CASSHRWQEGTEAFF.

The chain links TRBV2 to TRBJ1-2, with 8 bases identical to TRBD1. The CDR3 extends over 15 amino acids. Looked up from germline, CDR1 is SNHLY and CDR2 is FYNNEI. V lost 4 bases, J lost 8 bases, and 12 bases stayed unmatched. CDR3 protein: CASSVGQGVTQGYTF. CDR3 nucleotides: TGTGCCAGCAGTGTAGGACAGGGTGTGACCCAGGGCTACACCTTC.

As DNA, the CDR3 is TGTGCCAGCAGCTTCGGGCGGGGGGGGACCTACGAGCAGTACTTC. Amino acid sequence: CASSFGRGGTYEQYF. The rearrangement uses TRBV11-2 and TRBJ2-7; 9 bases line up with TRBD2. V lost 3 bases to trimming and J lost 2 bases; unmatched junction nucleotides: 5. Per germline, CDR1 SGHAT and CDR2 FQNNGV. This CDR3 is 15 amino acids long.

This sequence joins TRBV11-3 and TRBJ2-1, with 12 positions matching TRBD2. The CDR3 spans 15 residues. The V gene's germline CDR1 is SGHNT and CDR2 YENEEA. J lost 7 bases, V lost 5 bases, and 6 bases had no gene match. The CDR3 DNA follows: TGTGCCAGCAGCCCAGGACTAGCGGGACGGAATGAGCAGTTCTTC. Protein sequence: CASSPGLAGRNEQFF.

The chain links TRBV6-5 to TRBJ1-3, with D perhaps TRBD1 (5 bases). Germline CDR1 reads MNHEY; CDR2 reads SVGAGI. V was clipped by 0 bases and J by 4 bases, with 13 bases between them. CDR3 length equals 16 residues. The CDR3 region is CASSYSAGQGGNTIYF. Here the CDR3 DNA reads TGTGCCAGCAGTTACTCGGCAGGGCAGGGCGGAAACACCATATATTTT.

This CDR3 reads CASSFYPGEAFF. The CDR3 nucleotides are TGTGCCAGCAGCTTTTATCCAGGCGAAGCTTTCTTT. V usage is TRBV7-9 and J usage is TRBJ1-1; D unresolved. The CDR3 runs 12 residues. CDR1 is SEHNR, CDR2 FQNEAQ, per germline (reference sequence). Trimming pared 3 bases from V and 8 bases from J, leaving 10 bases between.

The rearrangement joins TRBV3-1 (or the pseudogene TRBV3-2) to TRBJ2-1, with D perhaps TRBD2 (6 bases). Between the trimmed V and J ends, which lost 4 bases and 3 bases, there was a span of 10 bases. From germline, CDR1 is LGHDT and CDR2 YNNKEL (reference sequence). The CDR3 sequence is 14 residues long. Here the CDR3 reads CASSPGGSYNEQFF. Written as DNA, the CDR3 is TGTGCCAGCAGCCCCGGGGGTAGCTACAATGAGCAGTTCTTC.

The CDR3 sequence is CASSYNYLGTEAFF. As DNA, the CDR3 is TGTGCCAGCAGCTATAACTACCTGGGCACTGAAGCTTTCTTT. This chain connects TRBV9 to TRBJ1-1; D is undetermined. V lost 4 bases, J lost 4 bases, and 14 bases lay in between. Germline assignment: CDR1 SGDLS and CDR2 YYNGEE. There are 14 residues in the CDR3. Filled out from reference TRBV9 and TRBJ1-1, the complete variable domain reads DSGVTQTPKHLITATGQRVTLRCSPRSGDLSVYWYQQSLDQGLQFLIQYYNGEERAKGNILERFSAQQFPDLHSELNLSSLELGDSALYFCASSYNYLGTEAFFGQGTRLTVV.

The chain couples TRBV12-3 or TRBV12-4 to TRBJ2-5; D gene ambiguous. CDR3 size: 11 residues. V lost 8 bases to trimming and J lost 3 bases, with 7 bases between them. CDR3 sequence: CASQAEETQYF. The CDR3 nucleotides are TGTGCCAGCCAGGCAGAAGAGACCCAGTACTTC.

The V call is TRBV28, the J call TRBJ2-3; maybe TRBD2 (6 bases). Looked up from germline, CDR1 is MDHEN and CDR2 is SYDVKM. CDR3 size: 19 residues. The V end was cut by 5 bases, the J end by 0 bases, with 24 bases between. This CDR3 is CASSPTPGRVGGSTDTQYF. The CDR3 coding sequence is TGTGCCAGCAGTCCCACCCCCGGGCGGGTGGGGGGAAGCACAGATACGCAGTATTTT.

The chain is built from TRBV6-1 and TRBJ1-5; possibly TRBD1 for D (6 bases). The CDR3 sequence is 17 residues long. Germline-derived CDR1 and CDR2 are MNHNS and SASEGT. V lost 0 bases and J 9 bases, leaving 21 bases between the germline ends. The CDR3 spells CASSEAAGTSRRGPQHF. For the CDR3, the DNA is TGTGCCAGCAGTGAAGCTGCCGGGACAAGTCGCCGTGGGCCCCAGCATTTT.

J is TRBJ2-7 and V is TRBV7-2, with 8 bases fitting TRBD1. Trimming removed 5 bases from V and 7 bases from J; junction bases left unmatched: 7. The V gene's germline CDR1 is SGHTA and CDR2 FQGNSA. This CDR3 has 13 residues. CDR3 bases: TGTGCCAGCAGCGAACTACAGGGGGGAGAGCAGTACTTC. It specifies CASSELQGGEQYF.

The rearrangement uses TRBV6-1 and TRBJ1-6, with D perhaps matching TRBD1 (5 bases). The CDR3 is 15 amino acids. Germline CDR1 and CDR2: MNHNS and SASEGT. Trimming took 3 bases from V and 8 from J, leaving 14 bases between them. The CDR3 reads CASSDRVPVDSPLHF. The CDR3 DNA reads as TGTGCCAGCAGTGACAGGGTCCCTGTCGATTCACCCCTCCACTTT.